This TCR beta chain was captured by sequencing in a study of blood T cell repertoires in COVID-19. This clone has only a few counts. Measured with immunoSEQ multiplex PCR; TCRdb has only the in-frame clones, and not every one. This sample has fewer than 350,000 clones; 89% occur once, and the top ten carry roughly 3.9%. The clonotype originates from a woman aged 60-70 years with COVID-19, enrolled during active disease. Sequenced: peripheral blood.

CDR3 coding DNA: TGTGCCAGCAGACCCCGAGGACAGGTGGGGAATGAAAAACTGTTTTTT. As protein: CASRPRGQVGNEKLFF. This chain links TRBV28 with TRBJ1-4, with 7 bases fitting TRBD1. The CDR3 extends over 16 amino acids. V shed 6 bases, J shed 5 bases, and the junction held 12 bases outside the gene matches. Germline values: CDR1 MDHEN, CDR2 SYDVKM.